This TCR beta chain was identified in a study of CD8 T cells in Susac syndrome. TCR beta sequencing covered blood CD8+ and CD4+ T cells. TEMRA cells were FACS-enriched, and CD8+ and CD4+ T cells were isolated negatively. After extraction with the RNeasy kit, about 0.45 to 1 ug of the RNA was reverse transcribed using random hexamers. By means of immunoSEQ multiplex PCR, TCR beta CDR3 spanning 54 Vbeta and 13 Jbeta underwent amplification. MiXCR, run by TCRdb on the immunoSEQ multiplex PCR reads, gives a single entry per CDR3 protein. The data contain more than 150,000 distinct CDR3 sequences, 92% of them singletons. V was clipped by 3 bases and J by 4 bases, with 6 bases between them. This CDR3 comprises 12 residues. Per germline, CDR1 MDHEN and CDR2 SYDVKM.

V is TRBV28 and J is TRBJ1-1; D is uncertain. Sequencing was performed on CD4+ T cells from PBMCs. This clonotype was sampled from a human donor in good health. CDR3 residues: CASSFLGTEAFF. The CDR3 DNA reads TGTGCCAGCAGTTTTTTGGGCACTGAAGCTTTCTTT.